The 18 T cell receptor beta chains in this list originate from one sample, sequenced in a study of technical replicates of blood from a handful of donors. Measured with immunoSEQ multiplex PCR; TCRdb has only the in-frame clones, and not every one. Seen here are 85,000 to 100,000 clones, around 95% observed once, and the top ten hold around 0.22%. The sample taken for sequencing was T cells isolated from PBMCs. Receptors originate from a human donor in good health.

V is TRBV27 and J is TRBJ2-7; D may be TRBD2 (5 bases). Germline lookup yields CDR1 MNHEY and CDR2 SMNVEV (reference sequence). The CDR3 covers 15 residues. Trimming removed 2 bases from V and 6 bases from J, with 17 bases in between. CDR3 nucleotide sequence: TGTGCCAGCAGTTTAGGGTATCCGGGATACGGCGAGCAGTACTTC. This codes for CASSLGYPGYGEQYF.

The CDR3 sequence is CASGLAGEFEDTQYF. The CDR3 DNA follows: TGTGCCAGCGGACTAGCGGGAGAATTTGAAGATACGCAGTATTTT. The chain is built from TRBV27 and TRBJ2-3; 13 bases fit TRBD2. The CDR3 loop spans 15 amino acids. Germline lookup yields CDR1 MNHEY and CDR2 SMNVEV (reference sequence). Trimming at V came to 8 bases and at J to 5 bases, leaving 7 bases not matched to a gene.

The chain joins TRBV7-9 to TRBJ2-7, with a weak D call TRBD2 (5 bases). CDR1 is SEHNR and CDR2 is FQNEAQ in the germline V gene (reference sequence). The length of the CDR3 is 12 residues. V lost 2 bases to trimming and J lost 7 bases, with 9 bases between them. The CDR3 DNA reads TGTGCCAGCAGCTTAACTAGGGATGAGCAGTACTTC. Protein: CASSLTRDEQYF.

The chain uses TRBV6-1 and TRBJ2-7; D is unclear. CDR1 and CDR2 from the germline V gene are MNHNS and SASEGT. V gave up 6 bases and J gave up 3 bases, with 6 bases separating them. This CDR3 has 11 residues. CDR3 nucleotide sequence: TGTGCCAGCAGGGGCTACTACGAGCAGTACTTC. It translates to CASRGYYEQYF.

CDR3 DNA: TGTGCCAGCAGTGACTCGGCAGGTCATCAGCCCCAGCATTTT. As protein: CASSDSAGHQPQHF. The chain couples TRBV6-4 to TRBJ1-5; unclear D gene. CDR1 is MRHNA, CDR2 SNTAGT, per germline. Trimming took 0 bases from V and 5 from J, leaving 8 bases between them. CDR3 length: 14 amino acids.

The chain is built from TRBV7-3 and TRBJ1-1; 7 positions agree with TRBD1. Germline V CDR1 and CDR2: SGHTA, FQGTGA. The CDR3 is 14 amino acids. The V gene end was trimmed by 5 bases and the J gene end by 5 bases; junction bases not matched to a gene: 8. As DNA, the CDR3 is TGTGCCAGCAGCCCGACAGGGCTTCGGACTGAAGCTTTCTTT. Residues: CASSPTGLRTEAFF.

This clone has only one observation. The rearrangement links TRBV19 to TRBJ2-4, with 11 bases that match TRBD2. Germline V gives CDR1 LNHDA, CDR2 SQIVND (reference sequence). The CDR3 consists of 17 residues. Trimming at V came to 4 bases and at J to 5 bases, leaving 10 bases not matched to a gene. CDR3 sequence (DNA): TGTGCCAGTAGTACCCGCGGGGGACTAGCGGAAGAAAACATTCAGTACTTC. Its translation is CASSTRGGLAEENIQYF.

The chain uses TRBV5-1 and TRBJ2-7; tentatively, D is TRBD2 (6 bases). The V and J ends lost 3 bases and 3 bases respectively, with 13 bases between them. This CDR3 contains 14 residues. The germline gives CDR1 SGHRS, CDR2 YFSETQ. The DNA of the CDR3 is TGCGCCAGCAGCTCCGTTAGCGGATACTACGAGCAGTACTTC. Translating gives CASSSVSGYYEQYF. Looking up the rest from reference TRBV5-1 and TRBJ2-7 gives the full variable domain: KAGVTQTPRYLIKTRGQQVTLSCSPISGHRSVSWYQQTPGQGLQFLFEYFSETQRNKGNFPGRFSGRQFSNSRSEMNVSTLELGDSALYLCASSSVSGYYEQYFGPGTRLTVT.

The chain couples TRBV7-9 to TRBJ2-7; 7 nucleotides match TRBD2. The CDR3 loop spans 16 amino acids. With 2 bases clipped from V and 5 bases from J, the junction kept 12 bases outside the gene matches. Germline V gene lookup returns CDR1 SEHNR and CDR2 FQNEAQ (reference sequence). This CDR3 reads CASSLSAGELGHEQYF. CDR3 sequence (DNA): TGTGCCAGCAGCTTATCGGCGGGAGAGCTGGGCCACGAGCAGTACTTC.

This clone was counted once. The J gene is TRBJ2-6, the V gene TRBV28, with D tentatively TRBD1 (5 bases). CDR3 length equals 17 residues. CDR1 MDHEN and CDR2 SYDVKM come from the germline V gene. With 3 bases removed from V and 2 bases from J, the gap between germline ends came to 14 bases. This CDR3 is CASSLDKGRTGANVLTF. The DNA for the CDR3 is TGTGCCAGCAGTTTGGACAAAGGCAGGACTGGGGCCAACGTCCTGACTTTC.

This chain connects TRBV5-1 to TRBJ2-1; D is ambiguous. The CDR3 has 16 amino acids. Trimming took off 3 bases at V and 6 bases at J, with 19 bases between the two ends. Germline-derived CDR1 and CDR2 are SGHRS and YFSETQ. CDR3 sequence reads: CASSWPNGVAFNEQFF. The CDR3 region has the DNA TGCGCCAGCAGCTGGCCGAATGGCGTAGCCTTCAATGAGCAGTTCTTC. Together with reference TRBV5-1 and TRBJ2-1, the CDR3 gives the full variable domain: KAGVTQTPRYLIKTRGQQVTLSCSPISGHRSVSWYQQTPGQGLQFLFEYFSETQRNKGNFPGRFSGRQFSNSRSEMNVSTLELGDSALYLCASSWPNGVAFNEQFFGPGTRLTVL.

The genes are TRBV6-5 and TRBJ1-2, with 7 bases aligning to TRBD1. Germline loops: CDR1 MNHEY, CDR2 SVGAGI. V gave up 0 bases and J gave up 6 bases; unmatched junction bases: 1. The CDR3 length is 13 residues. In DNA form, the CDR3 reads TGTGCCAGCAGTTACTCCCAGGGGGATGGCTACACCTTC. It translates to CASSYSQGDGYTF.

The rearrangement uses TRBV6-4 and TRBJ1-5, with D tentatively TRBD1 (6 bases). V lost 4 bases to trimming and J lost 5 bases, with 18 bases between them. This CDR3 is 16 amino acids long. Germline-derived CDR1 and CDR2 are MRHNA and SNTAGT. CDR3 sequence (DNA): TGTGCCAGCAGTGGATCGATAAACAGGGACCATCAGCCCCAGCATTTT. Amino acids: CASSGSINRDHQPQHF.

V and J are TRBV2 and TRBJ2-5, with 7 bases identical to TRBD1. Trimming took 1 base from V and 5 from J; bases not matched to a gene: 13. This CDR3 is built from 17 residues. Germline-derived CDR1 and CDR2 are SNHLY and FYNNEI. As DNA, the CDR3 is TGTGCCAGCAGTGAAGGGGGTTATAGGGGGCCAGGGGAGACCCAGTACTTC. Translating it yields CASSEGGYRGPGETQYF.

This clone was seen just once. The CDR3 bases are TGCGCCAGCAGTGACAGGATGGGAGCTGAAGCTTTCTTT. Its translation: CASSDRMGAEAFF. The chain has TRBV10-1 and TRBJ1-1; no clear D gene. CDR1 and CDR2 (germline): WNHNN, SYGVQD (reference sequence). V was pared by 3 bases and J by 6 bases, with 11 bases between. CDR3 length: 13 residues.

The J gene is TRBJ2-7, the V gene TRBV19; 12 positions agree with TRBD2. The germline V gene encodes CDR1 LNHDA and CDR2 SQIVND (reference sequence). This CDR3 contains 15 residues. V lost 5 bases and J lost 2; bases outside the gene matches: 4. DNA of the CDR3: TGTGCCAGTAGTTCCGGACTAGCGGGGCCCTACGAGCAGTACTTC. Protein: CASSSGLAGPYEQYF.

This clone appeared once. This chain uses TRBV27 with TRBJ1-1; 8 bases line up with TRBD1. CDR3 length: 16 amino acids. From germline, CDR1 is MNHEY and CDR2 SMNVEV (reference sequence). J lost 5 bases, V lost 2 bases, and 10 bases had no gene match. The CDR3 sequence is CASSLRQGAGVTEAFF. In DNA form, the CDR3 reads TGTGCCAGCAGTTTACGGCAGGGGGCTGGAGTAACTGAAGCTTTCTTT.

This chain connects TRBV4-2 to TRBJ2-1; the match to TRBD2 covers 8 bases. V lost 4 bases to trimming and J lost 6 bases; unmatched junction nucleotides: 5. Germline V lookup: CDR1 LGHNA, CDR2 YNFKEQ. The CDR3 is 14 residues long. The CDR3 DNA reads TGTGCCAGCAGCCTAGGACTAGCTGCCAATGAGCAGTTCTTC. This translates into CASSLGLAANEQFF.